The T cell receptor beta chain described here comes from a study of vaccination and CD4 T cells after COVID-19. Worth noting for this clonotype: What it recognizes is unknown.

The Oncomine TCR Beta short-read assay generated sequence data from the DNA of cultured CD4+ T cells. TCRdb passed the PCR reads through MiXCR, listing each CDR3 protein once. The sample has 15,000 or so distinct CDR3 sequences, 40% to 50% seen once. This CDR3 spans 13 amino acids. V was trimmed by 8 bases and J by 8 bases, leaving 17 bases between them. Treatment specified: approximately 11-day PBMC culture with coronavirus spike peptide pools or control peptides (ViraFEST assay). This chain links TRBV12-3 or TRBV12-4 with TRBJ2-3, with D tentatively TRBD1 (6 bases). Material: CD4+ T cells from blood, cultured in vitro. The sequence was obtained from a human donor who had recovered from COVID-19. DNA for the CDR3: TGTGCCAGCCACAAGGACAGTGGACGTACGCAGTATTTT. It is translated as CASHKDSGRTQYF.